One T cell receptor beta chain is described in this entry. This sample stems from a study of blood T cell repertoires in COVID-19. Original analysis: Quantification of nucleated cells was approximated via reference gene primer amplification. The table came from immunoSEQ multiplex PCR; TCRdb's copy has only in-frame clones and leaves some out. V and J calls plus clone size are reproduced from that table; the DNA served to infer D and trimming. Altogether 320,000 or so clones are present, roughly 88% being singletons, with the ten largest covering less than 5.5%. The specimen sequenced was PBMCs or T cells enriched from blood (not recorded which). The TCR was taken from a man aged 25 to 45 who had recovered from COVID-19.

CDR3: CASRWTSNTEAFF. The CDR3 DNA reads TGTGCCAGCAGATGGACATCGAACACTGAAGCTTTCTTT. The rearrangement uses TRBV2 and TRBJ1-1; D perhaps matches TRBD1 (5 bases). Germline-derived CDR1 and CDR2 are SNHLY and FYNNEI. The V gene lost 6 bases and the J gene lost 1 base, with 9 bases spanning the gap. The CDR3 spans 13 residues.